The entry below describes one TCR beta chain. Its cognate antigen is unknown. This entry comes from a study of T-cell memory formation after mild COVID-19. Study-level points and caveats: Chiefly within CM and EM were the contracting CD4+ clones; CD8+ ones were within EMRA. Clones from the second wave (peaking day 37) had unconfirmed SARS-CoV-2 specificity. Clones shrinking from day 15 to 85 showed even CD4/CD8 mixes; later expanders tilted CD4+.

Per the germline V gene, CDR1 is DFQATT and CDR2 is SNEGSKA (reference sequence). After removal of 1 base from V and 6 bases from J, the junction contained 10 bases not matched to a gene. This CDR3 is 16 amino acids long. From 5'RACE with constant-segment primers came TCR alpha and TCR beta cDNA libraries that carried sample barcodes and UMIs. TCRdb independently ran MiXCR on the 5' RACE reads; one entry per CDR3 protein. The table shows around 530,000 distinct CDR3 sequences, with roughly a fifth occurring only once. Material for sequencing was PBMCs or a T cell subset sorted from them (not recorded which). The receptor's source is an adult woman who had mild COVID-19 (a few samples of this study predate the infection). Cell type and time point are not known. The V call is TRBV20-1, the J call TRBJ2-4; TRBD2 agrees at 9 bases. CDR3 DNA sequence: TGCAGTGCTAGAGGAACTAGCGGGTCCCACCGAAACATTCAGTACTTC. Translation gives CSARGTSGSHRNIQYF.